Detailed here is one T cell receptor (beta chain). Profiling relied on immunoSEQ multiplex PCR, and the TCRdb table lists in-frame clones only, not all of them. The repertoire holds approximately 2.5 million clones, with roughly 93% as singletons. The data were taken from a study of shared clonotypes between healthy human individuals. This CDR3 region has 17 residues. The V end was cut by 4 bases, the J end by 0 bases, with 15 bases between. The germline V gene has CDR1 LNHDA and CDR2 SQIVND (reference sequence). The origin of this receptor is a man younger than 35 in good health. Some clones in this sample may be carry-over from other donors' samples. Sequencing was done on a sample of naive CD4+ T cells from PBMCs. The subset is: CD45RA+ positively selected. V usage is TRBV19 and J usage is TRBJ1-4, with no clear D. CDR3 protein: CASSNPSDTATNEKLFF. The CDR3 bases are TGTGCCAGTAGTAACCCCTCCGATACTGCAACTAATGAAAAACTGTTTTTT.